The T cell receptor beta chain described here comes from a study of T-cell memory formation after mild COVID-19. Per the germline V gene, CDR1 is MNHEY and CDR2 is SVGEGT. With 2 bases removed from V and 5 bases from J, the gap between germline ends came to 9 bases. The CDR3 runs 13 residues. This clonotype was seen more than once but under ten times. Its cognate antigen is unknown. TCRdb itself ran the 5' RACE reads through MiXCR, one entry per CDR3 protein. In the table there are about 190,000 distinct CDR3 sequences, under 30% of which are singletons. Regarding the study as a whole: Contracting CD4+ clones were located mainly in CM and EM, and CD8+ clones in EMRA.

The TCR sequence derives from an adult woman who had mild COVID-19 (a few samples of this study predate the infection). Cell type and time point are not known. The chain employs TRBV6-2 or TRBV6-3 and TRBJ2-5; D is possibly TRBD2 (5 bases). Sequenced material: PBMCs or a T cell subset sorted from them (not recorded which). The CDR3 nucleotides are TGTGCCAGCAGTTACACTAGGGCGGAGACCCAGTACTTC. It translates to CASSYTRAETQYF.